A selection of T cell receptor beta chains follows, all from one sample in a study of blood T cell repertoires in COVID-19. Data came from immunoSEQ multiplex PCR; TCRdb stores just in-frame clones and leaves some out. The sample contains over 350,000 clones, 75% to 90% of which appear only once. The sequenced sample consisted of peripheral blood. The receptors shown here come from a young woman with acute or convalescent COVID-19. The CDR3 runs from the conserved cysteine through the conserved F or W. Fields, in order: CDR3 DNA, CDR3 protein, J gene, D gene, clone size, V gene. A D gene is named only where the DNA matches it firmly. Clone size appears in some rows only: once, few, many, or a class for an expanded clone.

CDR3 DNA: TGTGCCAGCAGTACCACCGGGAGGGGTAACTATGGCTACACCTTC; CDR3 protein: CASSTTGRGNYGYTF; J gene: TRBJ1-2; D gene: -; clone size: few; V gene: TRBV6-2/TRBV6-3
CDR3 DNA: TGCGCCAGCAGCTTGTCAGTGAGGGGGCGGGGTGGCACTGAAGCTTTCTTT; CDR3 protein: CASSLSVRGRGGTEAFF; J gene: TRBJ1-1; D gene: TRBD1; clone size: -; V gene: TRBV5-1
CDR3 DNA: TGTGCCAGCAGTTTATACTCATCTACAGGGTCGGGGGAGACCCAGTACTTC; CDR3 protein: CASSLYSSTGSGETQYF; J gene: TRBJ2-5; D gene: -; clone size: once; V gene: TRBV27
CDR3 DNA: TGTGCCAGCAGCGTAGGTGGAGCCCAGAGGGAAAAACTGTTTTTT; CDR3 protein: CASSVGGAQREKLFF; J gene: TRBJ1-4; D gene: -; clone size: -; V gene: TRBV9
CDR3 DNA: TGTGCCAGCTCAGCAACCGGGACAGGGTTCACAGATACGCAGTATTTT; CDR3 protein: CASSATGTGFTDTQYF; J gene: TRBJ2-3; D gene: TRBD1; clone size: -; V gene: TRBV18
CDR3 DNA: TGCAGTGCTAGTGGGGGCGGGGGGGAACAAGAGACCCAGTACTTC; CDR3 protein: CSASGGGGEQETQYF; J gene: TRBJ2-5; D gene: TRBD2; clone size: -; V gene: TRBV20-1
CDR3 DNA: TGTGCCAGCAGCTTGGCCGCCAGCGGGGGAGATGAGCAGTTCTTC; CDR3 protein: CASSLAASGGDEQFF; J gene: TRBJ2-1; D gene: TRBD2; clone size: -; V gene: TRBV5-6
CDR3 DNA: TGCGCCAGCAGCCAGACGACAGGGGTCTATGGCTACACCTTC; CDR3 protein: CASSQTTGVYGYTF; J gene: TRBJ1-2; D gene: TRBD1; clone size: once; V gene: TRBV4-1
CDR3 DNA: TGTGCCAGCAGGAAGCAGGGACTCTCCTACGAGCAGTACTTC; CDR3 protein: CASRKQGLSYEQYF; J gene: TRBJ2-7; D gene: -; clone size: once; V gene: TRBV27
CDR3 DNA: TGTGCCAGCAGTTTCGGGGGATTCGAGGACTTC; CDR3 protein: CASSFGGFEDF; J gene: TRBJ2-7; D gene: -; clone size: -; V gene: TRBV28
CDR3 DNA: TGTGCCAGCAGTGCCCGGACAGCACTTAATTCACCCCTCCACTTT; CDR3 protein: CASSARTALNSPLHF; J gene: TRBJ1-6; D gene: -; clone size: -; V gene: TRBV25-1
CDR3 DNA: TGTGCCAGCAGCCCGGGACAGGTGACCTACGAGCAGTACTTC; CDR3 protein: CASSPGQVTYEQYF; J gene: TRBJ2-7; D gene: TRBD1; clone size: -; V gene: TRBV2
CDR3 DNA: TGTGCCAGCAGTGAGGGGGCAGCGGAGACCCAGTACTTC; CDR3 protein: CASSEGAAETQYF; J gene: TRBJ2-5; D gene: -; clone size: -; V gene: TRBV25-1
CDR3 DNA: TGTGCCAGCAGCGCCCCTAGCGGGGGAAACACCGGGGAGCTGTTTTTT; CDR3 protein: CASSAPSGGNTGELFF; J gene: TRBJ2-2; D gene: TRBD2; clone size: -; V gene: TRBV9
CDR3 DNA: TGTGCCAGCAGTAATTCACAGGGGGCAAGTGGCTACACCTTC; CDR3 protein: CASSNSQGASGYTF; J gene: TRBJ1-2; D gene: TRBD1; clone size: -; V gene: TRBV6-5
CDR3 DNA: TGTGCCAGCAGCTTAGCCTCACAGAGGACATACTCACCCCTCCACTTT; CDR3 protein: CASSLASQRTYSPLHF; J gene: TRBJ1-6; D gene: -; clone size: -; V gene: TRBV7-9
CDR3 DNA: TGTGCCAGCAGCGTAGCTCCGGGTAAGAAAGAGCAGTTCTTC; CDR3 protein: CASSVAPGKKEQFF; J gene: TRBJ2-1; D gene: -; clone size: -; V gene: TRBV9
CDR3 DNA: TGTGCCAGCAGGGTGACGGGGGGGCTCACAGATACGCAGTATTTT; CDR3 protein: CASRVTGGLTDTQYF; J gene: TRBJ2-3; D gene: TRBD2; clone size: -; V gene: TRBV27
CDR3 DNA: TGTGCCTCCCTGGACAAATACTACGAGCAGTACTTC; CDR3 protein: CASLDKYYEQYF; J gene: TRBJ2-7; D gene: -; clone size: -; V gene: TRBV19
CDR3 DNA: TGTGCCACCAGTGACATTAGCGGGGACAGCTACAATGAGCAGTTCTTC; CDR3 protein: CATSDISGDSYNEQFF; J gene: TRBJ2-1; D gene: -; clone size: -; V gene: TRBV24-1
CDR3 DNA: TGCGCCAGCAGCGTCGCACAACTGGGCGAAAAACTGTTTTTT; CDR3 protein: CASSVAQLGEKLFF; J gene: TRBJ1-4; D gene: -; clone size: -; V gene: TRBV5-1
CDR3 DNA: TGTGCCAGCAGCCAAAAATGGCTAGCGGGGGCCACAGCGCTCACAGATACGCAGTATTTT; CDR3 protein: CASSQKWLAGATALTDTQYF; J gene: TRBJ2-3; D gene: TRBD2; clone size: -; V gene: TRBV4-2
CDR3 DNA: TGTGCCTGGAGTGTACATGGCAGGGCAGTAACTGAAGCTTTCTTT; CDR3 protein: CAWSVHGRAVTEAFF; J gene: TRBJ1-1; D gene: -; clone size: -; V gene: TRBV30
CDR3 DNA: -; CDR3 protein: CASSSWGQGAF; J gene: TRBJ2-7; D gene: -; clone size: few; V gene: TRBV7-9
CDR3 DNA: TGTGCCAGCAGCTTGGGGGACAGGAATTCACCCCTCCACTTT; CDR3 protein: CASSLGDRNSPLHF; J gene: TRBJ1-6; D gene: TRBD1; clone size: -; V gene: TRBV7-8
CDR3 DNA: TGTGCCAGTAGCTGGAGGGGGGGACAGGTCACAGATACGCAGTATTTT; CDR3 protein: CASSWRGGQVTDTQYF; J gene: TRBJ2-3; D gene: -; clone size: -; V gene: TRBV19
CDR3 DNA: TGTGCCAGCACCCCAGGGGAGACCCAGTACTTC; CDR3 protein: CASTPGETQYF; J gene: TRBJ2-5; D gene: -; clone size: few; V gene: TRBV7-9